The clone carrying this T cell receptor beta chain was counted only a few times. The record originates from a study of regulatory T cells in long-lasting Graves disease. For TCR beta, libraries came from iRepertoire HTBI primers and Arm-PCR of CDR3 regions. TCRdb passed the multiplex PCR reads through MiXCR, listing each CDR3 protein once. The data contain a few hundred thousand distinct CDR3 sequences, 23% of them singletons. Indicated time point: persistent/refractory GD, antithyroid drugs over 5 years with positive TRAb. Isolated PBMC RNA provided the starting material for the TCR library. Germline CDR1 is DFQATT and CDR2 is SNEGSKA (reference sequence). The junction had 8 bases not matched to a gene; V was cut back by 2 bases and J by 1 base. The CDR3 has 16 residues.

This clonotype was sampled from a woman in her thirties or forties with Graves disease. Sequenced here: peripheral blood mononuclear cells (PBMCs), sampled when the disease was refractory, from a patient treated with antithyroid drugs. The chain has TRBV20-1 and TRBJ1-5, with TRBD1 matching 7 bases. The CDR3 DNA reads as TGCAGTGCTAGACAGGGGGTGTTCGTGAGCAATCAGCCCCAGCATTTT. Translation: CSARQGVFVSNQPQHF.